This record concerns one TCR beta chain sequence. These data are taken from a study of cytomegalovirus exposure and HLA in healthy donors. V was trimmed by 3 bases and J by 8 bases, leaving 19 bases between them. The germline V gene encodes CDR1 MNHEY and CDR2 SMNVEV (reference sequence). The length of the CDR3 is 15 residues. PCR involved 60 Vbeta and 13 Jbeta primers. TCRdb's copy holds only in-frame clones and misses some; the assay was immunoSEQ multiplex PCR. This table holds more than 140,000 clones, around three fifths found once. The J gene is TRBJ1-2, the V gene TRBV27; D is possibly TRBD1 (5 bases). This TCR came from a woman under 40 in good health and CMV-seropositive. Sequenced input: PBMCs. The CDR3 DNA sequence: TGTGCCAGCAGTTTTTCTCCTTTGACGCAGGGAGGCTACACCTTC. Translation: CASSFSPLTQGGYTF.